This record covers a single T cell receptor (beta chain). Its antigen is unidentified. The identical CDR3 is also encoded by other nucleotide sequences in the sample. Sequenced by immunoSEQ multiplex PCR; TCRdb stores in-frame clones only, minus some. This table holds over 2 million clones, 85% to 95% found once. With 2 bases removed from V and 3 bases from J, the gap between germline ends came to 4 bases. CDR3 length: 12 residues. CDR1 MDHEN and CDR2 SYDVKM come from the germline V gene. Only Caucasian adults living in Nashville, Tennessee made up the donor group. The data derive from a study of shared clonotypes between healthy human individuals. Study information: Donor composition was two women and three men, aged 18 to 49. Each donor had three CD4 naive, three CD4 memory, two CD8 naive and one CD8 memory plate. Whole-study results and caveats: Collection of samples was limited to blood; tissue repertoires likely differ.

This clonotype was sampled from a man between 18 and 29 years old in good health. Some clones in this sample may be carry-over from other donors' samples. Sequencing was carried out using naive CD4+ T cells from PBMCs. Subset in this sample: CD45RA+ positively selected. The chain uses TRBV28 and TRBJ1-1; no definite D call. CDR3 DNA: TGTGCCAGCAGTTTAGCGTACACTGAAGCTTTCTTT. This gives the protein CASSLAYTEAFF.